Here is one T cell receptor (beta chain) with its context. This clonotype was seen just once. Its binding antigen is unknown. Germline is not matched at one junction end, which may reflect a read error. Reading from cysteine to phenylalanine, the CDR3 counts 14 amino acids. CDR3 DNA is the only sequence kept; it has 42 bases, read in frame from the first base. Looking up the germline V gene yields CDR1 SGHTA and CDR2 FQGNSA. The data were obtained in a study of blood T cells in healthy people across ages (dated by TCRdb to the mid-2010s). With regard to the full study: In model experiments, template switching captured about one uniquely barcoded TCR beta cDNA molecule for every two T cells. To track age-related changes in TCR beta repertoire diversity, the study relied on deep sequencing normalized with unique cDNA molecular identifiers. The donors were divided into four age groups: young (average approximately 15 years), middle-aged (under 40), aged (about 62) and long-lived (nearly 85). To avoid experimental bias, donors of different ages were randomly spread across the sequencing lanes. Two additional independent replicas of 1 million unique cDNA reads from the same blood draw were analyzed for two donors (one aged 18 to 29 and one aged 80 or older).

The paper's findings and limits, for the study overall: As age increased, observed TCR beta diversity per million T cells dropped in a roughly linear way, and a significant reduction was already evident by age approximately 40. Bulk unsorted PBMC profiling prevented conclusive comparison of naive and antigen-experienced compartments. Because the CMV infection status of the donors was unknown, age-related changes in expanded clonotypes may potentially have been confounded. The percentage of naive T cells measured by flow cytometry correlated strongly with observed TCR beta diversity. Compared with the aged group, the long-lived group had more naive CD4+ T cells, fewer expanded clones and increased TCR diversity, a pattern suggesting age selection. Estimates of total diversity based on one million sequenced T cells were considered lower bounds and underestimates.

Donors were a few dozen systemically healthy Caucasian individuals from Russia aged about 6 to 100 years. Approximately 11 milliliters of peripheral blood were drawn from each donor into EDTA-treated Vacutainer tubes. Ficoll-Paque density-gradient centrifugation was used to isolate PBMCs, with at least 6.5 million per sample. Total RNA was extracted from PBMCs with Trizol reagent, with at least 6 micrograms obtained per sample. The percentages of naive CD45RAhigh/CD27high T cells were determined by flow cytometry on a PBMC aliquot from every donor. Library generation was performed with 5' RACE. TCRdb shows the sequencer as Illumina HiSeq 2500. A second roughly 7 to 11 cycle PCR used a sample-barcoded 5' primer and a J-beta primer mix. A unique molecular identifier was introduced onto each TCR beta cDNA molecule by a template-switch 5' adaptor carrying 12 random nucleotides. Each sample yielded at least 3 million CDR3-containing paired-end reads. All of the RNA was converted into first-strand cDNA using the Mint cDNA synthesis kit, with a TRBC-specific oligonucleotide serving as the primer. All cDNA was treated with uracil-DNA glycosylase and then went through a first 18-cycle PCR with the universal primers M1SS and BC2_uni_R. The source study handled its data this way. For normalization, 1 million high-quality reads, each with a distinct molecular identifier, were randomly selected from each sample. Instead of being binned into consensus sequences, reads that shared molecular identifiers were thrown out. MiTCR, set to a Q25 quality threshold and the strictest error-elimination algorithm, was used for CDR3 identification, clonotype clustering and error correction. Lower-bound total TCR beta diversity was estimated with a nonparametric unseen species model using Euler transformation. The public reads were reprocessed in TCRdb via fastp at Q25 and MiXCR, keeping in-frame beta chains. A single entry per CDR3 protein holds the most common genes and DNA from its merged rows. Here the V and J calls rest on TCRdb's processing, not on the authors' analysis. In all, the sample holds about 780,000 distinct CDR3 sequences, and about 62% of those were seen once. The top ten clones comprise about a quarter of the sample.

The material sequenced was blood. This TCR was sampled from a man aged 25-40 years in good health. Recombination linked TRBV7-2 to TRBJ2-3; the D call is possibly TRBD1 or TRBD2, each sharing 6 bases. The DNA sequence reads TGTGCCGGCAGCTTAGATCCGGGGGCCCGGACGCAGTATTTT. Translation gives CAGSLDPGARTQYF.